Below are 26 T cell receptor beta chains sequenced from a single sample in a study of molecular identifiers for immune sequencing clone quantification. TCRdb recomputed calls from the PCR reads with MiXCR, one row per CDR3 protein. Among about 640,000 distinct CDR3 sequences, 20% were seen once, and the ten largest hold roughly 0.85%. Material: naive CD8+ T cells from blood, with Jurkat cell RNA spiked in. Sample subset: FACS-sorted CD8+CD4-CCR7+CD45RA+ naive T cells. The receptors come from a human donor in good health. Some libraries in this study had Jurkat cell RNA spiked in.

This clonotype was seen many times. J is TRBJ2-7 and V is TRBV20-1; D might be TRBD2 (5 bases). With 2 bases removed from V and 1 base from J, the gap between germline ends came to 15 bases. The CDR3 contains 15 residues. Germline V gives CDR1 DFQATT, CDR2 SNEGSKA (reference sequence). Written as DNA, the CDR3 is TGCAGTGCTAGATGGACTGAAACGACATCCTACGAGCAGTACTTC. Amino acids: CSARWTETTSYEQYF.

This clonotype was observed many times. This sequence joins TRBV5-6 and TRBJ2-3; D is unclear. Trimming cost V 1 base and J 2 bases, with 14 bases left between them. There are 16 residues in the CDR3. CDR1 is SGHDT, CDR2 YYEEEE, per germline. The CDR3 reads CASSLLVGRSTDTQYF. The CDR3 DNA follows: TGTGCCAGCAGCTTGTTAGTAGGGCGATCCACAGATACGCAGTATTTT.

This clonotype was seen a few times. CDR3 protein: CASSDFPGSGNTIYF. The CDR3 bases are TGTGCCAGCAGTGATTTCCCGGGTTCTGGAAACACCATATATTTT. The chain links TRBV2 to TRBJ1-3; D is uncertain. V was trimmed by 3 bases and J by 1 base, leaving 10 bases between them. The CDR3 covers 15 residues. Germline V gives CDR1 SNHLY, CDR2 FYNNEI.

This clonotype was picked up many times. This chain uses TRBV2 with TRBJ2-5; D is uncertain. The length of the CDR3 is 13 residues. CDR1 is SNHLY and CDR2 is FYNNEI in the germline V gene. The ends were cut back, 6 bases at V and 1 base at J, with 9 bases in the middle. The CDR3 DNA is TGTGCCAGCAGCGACCTATCCCAAGAGACCCAGTACTTC. Residues: CASSDLSQETQYF. Full variable domain (missing parts from reference TRBV2 and TRBJ2-5): EPEVTQTPSHQVTQMGQEVILRCVPISNHLYFYWYRQILGQKVEFLVSFYNNEISEKSEIFDDQFSVERPDGSNFTLKIRSTKLEDSAMYFCASSDLSQETQYFGPGTRLLVL.

This chain uses TRBV4-1 with TRBJ2-1, with TRBD2 matching over 9 bases. V trimming: 5 bases; J trimming: 4 bases; junction bases outside the gene matches: 9. The CDR3 runs 16 residues. Looked up from germline, CDR1 is MGHRA and CDR2 is YSYEKL. The CDR3 nucleotides read TGCGCCAGCAGCATGGGCGGGAGGGCCGGTTACAATGAGCAGTTCTTC. It codes for CASSMGGRAGYNEQFF.

This clonotype came up many times. The rearrangement uses TRBV7-9 and TRBJ1-1, with D possibly matching TRBD1 (6 bases). The length of the CDR3 is 13 residues. Germline V lookup: CDR1 SEHNR, CDR2 FQNEAQ (reference sequence). With 7 bases removed from V and 3 bases from J, the gap between germline ends came to 12 bases. This CDR3 is CASIQGGDTEAFF. The CDR3 DNA sequence: TGTGCCAGCATCCAAGGGGGGGACACTGAAGCTTTCTTT. Together with reference TRBV7-9 and TRBJ1-1, the CDR3 gives the full variable domain: DTGVSQNPRHKITKRGQNVTFRCDPISEHNRLYWYRQTLGQGPEFLTYFQNEAQLEKSRLLSDRFSAERPKGSFSTLEIQRTEQGDSAMYLCASIQGGDTEAFFGQGTRLTVV.

This clonotype occurred many times. Written as DNA, the CDR3 is TGTGCCAGCTCACCCCTCGGAGGGGGAGTAGACGAAAAACTGTTTTTT. Translation gives CASSPLGGGVDEKLFF. This chain connects TRBV18 to TRBJ1-4, with a possible D match to TRBD1 (6 bases). Germline V lookup: CDR1 KGHSH, CDR2 LQKENI. The germline V and J ends were trimmed by 3 bases and 8 bases, with 19 bases remaining between them. The CDR3 is 16 amino acids.

In its sample, this clonotype was seen a few times. This rearrangement joins TRBV12-3 or TRBV12-4 to TRBJ2-4; D possibly uses TRBD1 or TRBD2 (5 bases each). Trimming pared 4 bases from V and 0 bases from J, leaving 7 bases between. The CDR3 totals 14 residues. CDR3 protein: CASSSGGAKNIQYF. In DNA, the CDR3 is TGTGCCAGCAGTTCTGGGGGAGCCAAAAACATTCAGTACTTC.

This clonotype appeared many times. The genes are TRBV4-3 and TRBJ2-4, with no clear D. The ends were cut back, 8 bases at V and 0 bases at J, with 8 bases in the middle. The CDR3 spans 13 residues. The germline V gene has CDR1 LGHNA and CDR2 YSLEER. CDR3 nucleotide sequence: TGCGCCAGCCAGCCTTTAGCCAAAAACATTCAGTACTTC. Translated, it gives CASQPLAKNIQYF.

The chain joins TRBV20-1 to TRBJ2-1; D is unclear. This CDR3 has 14 amino acids. Germline V gene data show CDR1 as DFQATT and CDR2 as SNEGSKA (reference sequence). Trimming stripped 6 bases from V and 3 bases from J, with 15 bases between. For the CDR3, the DNA is TGCAGTGCCGGATATGGGGTCCTCTACAATGAGCAGTTCTTC. Protein: CSAGYGVLYNEQFF.

Many counts were recorded for this clonotype. This chain connects TRBV6-5 to TRBJ2-7; D is uncertain. The CDR3 spans 13 residues. Germline V CDR1 and CDR2: MNHEY, SVGAGI. V was pared by 0 bases and J by 4 bases, with 7 bases between. CDR3 sequence (DNA): TGTGCCAGCAGTTACTCGAATAGTTACGAGCAGTACTTC. Protein sequence: CASSYSNSYEQYF.

In this sample, this clonotype turned up a few times. The rearrangement links TRBV2 to TRBJ2-7, with D tentatively TRBD1 (5 bases). Trimming stripped 1 base from V and 1 base from J, with 8 bases between. Germline values: CDR1 SNHLY, CDR2 FYNNEI. This CDR3 is built from 14 residues. The CDR3 coding sequence is TGTGCCAGCAGTGAAGGGACATCTTCCTACGAGCAGTACTTC. Amino acids: CASSEGTSSYEQYF. Together with reference TRBV2 and TRBJ2-7, the CDR3 gives the full variable domain: EPEVTQTPSHQVTQMGQEVILRCVPISNHLYFYWYRQILGQKVEFLVSFYNNEISEKSEIFDDQFSVERPDGSNFTLKIRSTKLEDSAMYFCASSEGTSSYEQYFGPGTRLTVT.

About this clonotype: A read error is possible here, since a much larger clone lies one base away. The rearrangement uses TRBV7-8 and TRBJ1-1; D call uncertain. The length of the CDR3 is 14 residues. Germline CDR1 and CDR2: SGHVS and FQNEAQ. The DNA for the CDR3 is TGTGCCAGCAGCTTAGACACGCAATCCCCCGGAGCTCTCTTT. Translation: CASSLDTQSPGALF.

There are many counts of this clonotype. This chain joins TRBV5-6 and TRBJ2-7, with TRBD2 identical over 7 bases. The V and J ends lost 0 bases and 4 bases, in that order; junction bases with no gene match: 10. The CDR3 totals 16 residues. Germline values: CDR1 SGHDT, CDR2 YYEEEE. Here the CDR3 DNA reads TGTGCCAGCAGCTTGGGCCCAGCGGGAAACAAGTACGAGCAGTACTTC. As protein: CASSLGPAGNKYEQYF.

This clonotype showed up many times. The chain carries TRBV6-6 and TRBJ1-3; D is undetermined. The CDR3 is 13 amino acids. V lost 2 bases and J 9 bases, leaving 11 bases between the germline ends. Germline V gene data show CDR1 as MNHNY and CDR2 as SVGAGI (reference sequence). The CDR3 is CASSYDPRVTIYF. As DNA, the CDR3 is TGTGCCAGCAGTTACGACCCGAGGGTCACCATATATTTT.

Points on this clonotype: A read error may explain this, as a much larger clone is one base away. This chain joins TRBV27 and TRBJ1-2; D not resolved. Trimming left V 3 bases short and J 5 bases short, with 10 bases between. The CDR3 length is 13 residues. In germline, CDR1 is MNHEY, CDR2 SMNVEV (reference sequence). The CDR3 sequence is CASSFSLLYGYTF. For the CDR3, the DNA is TGTGCCAGCAGTTTCTCGTTGCTGTATGGCTACACCTTC.

V is TRBV30 and J is TRBJ2-7, with a possible D match to TRBD1 (6 bases). V was pared by 1 base and J by 3 bases, with 10 bases between. Looked up from germline, CDR1 is GTSNPN and CDR2 is SVGIG (reference sequence). The CDR3 extends over 13 amino acids. CDR3 in amino acids: CAWSARGGYEQYF. The CDR3 DNA sequence: TGTGCCTGGAGTGCGCGAGGGGGCTACGAGCAGTACTTC.

A note on this clonotype: A read error may explain this, as a much larger clone is one base away. The rearrangement links TRBV27 to TRBJ1-1; 7 bases line up with TRBD1. The V gene end was trimmed by 8 bases and the J gene end by 0 bases; junction bases not matched to a gene: 6. This CDR3 spans 14 amino acids. Germline V CDR1 and CDR2: MNHEY, SMNVEV (reference sequence). The CDR3, as DNA: TGTGCCAGCGCAGGGACAGACATGAACACTGAAGCTTTCTTT. Its protein is CASAGTDMNTEAFF.

This clonotype was observed a handful of times. The chain combines TRBV6-5 with TRBJ2-5; 10 positions match TRBD2. V trimming: 6 bases; J trimming: 2 bases; junction bases outside the gene matches: 12. CDR3 size: 17 residues. Germline-derived CDR1 and CDR2 are MNHEY and SVGAGI. CDR3 in amino acids: CASSPIPGLALQETQYF. The CDR3, as DNA: TGTGCCAGCAGCCCCATTCCGGGACTAGCGCTGCAAGAGACCCAGTACTTC.

In regard to this clonotype: A much larger clonotype is one base distant, so this may be a read error. CDR3 sequence: CASSGETGQVTDTQCF. The CDR3 DNA sequence: TGTGCCAGCAGCGGAGAGACGGGACAGGTCACAGATACGCAGTGTTTT. V gene TRBV12-3 or TRBV12-4 combines with J gene TRBJ2-3; 8 bases map to TRBD1. The CDR3 loop spans 16 amino acids.

This clonotype was detected ten times or more. The chain recombines TRBV6-2 or TRBV6-3 with TRBJ2-3; D unresolved. Trimming removed 2 bases at V and 2 bases at J, with 8 bases between. The CDR3 covers 14 residues. Germline CDR1 is MNHEY and CDR2 is SVGEGT. In DNA, the CDR3 is TGTGCCAGCAGTTACGACAAATACACAGATACGCAGTATTTT. It translates to CASSYDKYTDTQYF.

The sample holds a few counts of this clonotype. The chain joins TRBV19 to TRBJ2-2; the match to TRBD2 covers 12 bases. The germline V gene has CDR1 LNHDA and CDR2 SQIVND (reference sequence). V lost 3 bases to trimming and J lost 6 bases; unmatched junction nucleotides: 5. The CDR3 has 16 residues. CDR3 amino acids: CASSIGLAGSAGELFF. CDR3 DNA: TGTGCCAGTAGTATCGGACTAGCGGGGTCGGCCGGGGAGCTGTTTTTT. Full variable domain (rest looked up from reference TRBV19 and TRBJ2-2): DGGITQSPKYLFRKEGQNVTLSCEQNLNHDAMYWYRQDPGQGLRLIYYSQIVNDFQKGDIAEGYSVSREKKESFPLTVTSAQKNPTAFYLCASSIGLAGSAGELFFGEGSRLTVL.

This clonotype was recorded at least ten times. This chain joins TRBV27 and TRBJ1-1; the D is unclear. Germline CDR1 is MNHEY and CDR2 is SMNVEV (reference sequence). The ends were cut back, 3 bases at V and 8 bases at J, with 10 bases in the middle. The CDR3 is 12 amino acids. The chain's CDR3 is CASSFDGQEAFF. DNA of the CDR3: TGTGCCAGCAGTTTTGATGGCCAGGAAGCTTTCTTT.

Many counts were recorded for this clonotype. V and J are TRBV12-3 or TRBV12-4 and TRBJ1-1; D ambiguous. The CDR3 is 14 amino acids. V lost 5 bases and J 3 bases, leaving 13 bases between the germline ends. CDR3 in DNA: TGTGCCAGCAGTGAAAAGGACCCTGACACTGAAGCTTTCTTT. It encodes CASSEKDPDTEAFF.

This clonotype was detected ten times or more. The chain employs TRBV5-1 and TRBJ2-7, with 9 bases aligning to TRBD2. This CDR3 is 15 amino acids long. The germline V gene has CDR1 SGHRS and CDR2 YFSETQ. V lost 4 bases to trimming and J lost 6 bases; unmatched junction nucleotides: 11. The CDR3 loop reads CASSHDSGSRVEQYF. The DNA of the CDR3 is TGCGCCAGCAGCCATGATAGCGGGAGCCGGGTCGAGCAGTACTTC.

For this clonotype: A much larger clone sits a single nucleotide away, making a read error possible. The chain joins TRBV6-2 or TRBV6-3 to TRBJ2-1, with TRBD2 as a possible D gene (6 bases). This CDR3 region has 15 residues. The germline V gene has CDR1 MNHEY and CDR2 SVGEGT. The CDR3: CASSYAGSSHNEQFF. The CDR3 DNA follows: TGTGCCAGCAGTTACGCGGGGAGCTCCCACAATGAGCAGTTCTTC.